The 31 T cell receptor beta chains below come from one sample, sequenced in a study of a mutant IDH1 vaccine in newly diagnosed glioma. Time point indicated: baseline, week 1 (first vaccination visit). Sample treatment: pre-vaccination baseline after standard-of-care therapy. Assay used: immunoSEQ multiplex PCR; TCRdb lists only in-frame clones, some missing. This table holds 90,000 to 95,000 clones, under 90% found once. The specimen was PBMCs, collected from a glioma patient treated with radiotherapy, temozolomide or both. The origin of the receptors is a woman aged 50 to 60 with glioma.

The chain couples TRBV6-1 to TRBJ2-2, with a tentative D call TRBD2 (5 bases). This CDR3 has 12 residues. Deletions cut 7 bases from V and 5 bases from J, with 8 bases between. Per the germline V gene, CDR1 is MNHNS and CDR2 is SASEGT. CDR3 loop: CASTPGTGELFF. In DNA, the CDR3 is TGTGCCAGCACCCCGGGGACCGGGGAGCTGTTTTTT.

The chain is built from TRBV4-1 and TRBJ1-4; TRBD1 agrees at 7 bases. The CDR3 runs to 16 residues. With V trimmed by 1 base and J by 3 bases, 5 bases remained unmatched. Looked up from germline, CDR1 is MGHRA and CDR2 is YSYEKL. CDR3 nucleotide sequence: TGCGCCAGCAGCCAAGTCGAAGGGGGCTCTAATGAAAAACTGTTTTTT. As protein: CASSQVEGGSNEKLFF.

The CDR3 here is CASSQVENTEAFF. The CDR3, as DNA: TGTGCCAGCAGCCAAGTGGAGAACACTGAAGCTTTCTTT. The gene calls are TRBV11-2 and TRBJ1-1, with D unresolved. Trimming removed 5 bases at V and 1 base at J, with 8 bases between. This CDR3 has 13 amino acids. Germline lookup yields CDR1 SGHAT and CDR2 FQNNGV.

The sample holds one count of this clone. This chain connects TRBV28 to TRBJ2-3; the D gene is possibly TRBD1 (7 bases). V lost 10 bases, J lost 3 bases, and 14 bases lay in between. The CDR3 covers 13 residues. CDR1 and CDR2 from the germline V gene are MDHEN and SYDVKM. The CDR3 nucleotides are TGTGCCACCCACAGGGGACTTACAGATACGCAGTATTTT. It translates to CATHRGLTDTQYF.

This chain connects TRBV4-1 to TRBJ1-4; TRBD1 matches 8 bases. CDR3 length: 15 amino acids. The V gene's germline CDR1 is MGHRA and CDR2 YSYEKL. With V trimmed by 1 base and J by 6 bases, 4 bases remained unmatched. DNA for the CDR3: TGCGCCAGCAGCCAAGTAACAGGGGGTGATGAAAAACTGTTTTTT. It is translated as CASSQVTGGDEKLFF.

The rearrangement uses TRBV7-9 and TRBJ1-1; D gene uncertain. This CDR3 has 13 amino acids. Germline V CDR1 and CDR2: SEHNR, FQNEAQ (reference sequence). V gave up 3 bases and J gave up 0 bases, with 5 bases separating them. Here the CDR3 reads CASSLELNTEAFF. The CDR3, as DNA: TGTGCCAGCAGCTTGGAACTGAACACTGAAGCTTTCTTT.

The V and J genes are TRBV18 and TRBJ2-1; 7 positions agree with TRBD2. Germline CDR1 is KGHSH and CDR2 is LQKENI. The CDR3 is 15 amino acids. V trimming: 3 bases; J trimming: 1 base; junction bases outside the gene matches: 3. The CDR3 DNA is TGTGCCAGCTCACCGGTCGGGGGGTCCTACAATGAGCAGTTCTTC. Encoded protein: CASSPVGGSYNEQFF.

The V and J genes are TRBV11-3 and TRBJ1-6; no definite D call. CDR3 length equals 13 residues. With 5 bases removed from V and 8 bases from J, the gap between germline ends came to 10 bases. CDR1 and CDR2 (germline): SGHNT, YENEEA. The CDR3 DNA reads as TGTGCCAGCAGCAGGTCAAACGATTCACCCCTCCACTTT. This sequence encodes CASSRSNDSPLHF. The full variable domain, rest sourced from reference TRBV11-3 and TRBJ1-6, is EAGVVQSPRYKIIEKKQPVAFWCNPISGHNTLYWYLQNLGQGPELLIRYENEEAVDDSQLPKDRFSAERLKGVDSTLKIQPAELGDSAVYLCASSRSNDSPLHFGNGTRLTVT.

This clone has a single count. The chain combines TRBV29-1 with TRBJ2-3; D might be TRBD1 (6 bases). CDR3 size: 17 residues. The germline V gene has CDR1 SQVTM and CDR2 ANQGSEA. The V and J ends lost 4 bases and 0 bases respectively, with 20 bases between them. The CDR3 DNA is TGCAGCGTTGTGGGGGCTACCCGTGGGGAAAGCACAGATACGCAGTATTTT. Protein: CSVVGATRGESTDTQYF.

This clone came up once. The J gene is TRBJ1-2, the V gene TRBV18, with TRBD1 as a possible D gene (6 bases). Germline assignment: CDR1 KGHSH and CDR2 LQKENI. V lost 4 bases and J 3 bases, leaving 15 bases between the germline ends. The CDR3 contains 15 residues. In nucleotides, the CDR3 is TGTGCCAGCTCACTAGACTTAGGGGGATACTATGGCTACACCTTC. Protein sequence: CASSLDLGGYYGYTF.

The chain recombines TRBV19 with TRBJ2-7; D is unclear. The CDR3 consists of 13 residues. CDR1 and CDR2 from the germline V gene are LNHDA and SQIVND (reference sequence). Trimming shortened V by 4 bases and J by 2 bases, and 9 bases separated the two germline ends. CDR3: CASSRANTYEQYF. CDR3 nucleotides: TGTGCCAGTAGTAGGGCGAATACCTACGAGCAGTACTTC.

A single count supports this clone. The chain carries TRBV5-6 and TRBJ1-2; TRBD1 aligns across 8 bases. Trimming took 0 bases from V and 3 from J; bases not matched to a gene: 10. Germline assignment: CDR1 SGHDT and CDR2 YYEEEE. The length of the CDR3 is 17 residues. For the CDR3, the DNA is TGTGCCAGCAGCTTGGAGGACAGGGCCCCACTAGACTATGGCTACACCTTC. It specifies CASSLEDRAPLDYGYTF. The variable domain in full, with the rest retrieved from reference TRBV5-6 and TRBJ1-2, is DAGVTQSPTHLIKTRGQQVTLRCSPKSGHDTVSWYQQALGQGPQFIFQYYEEEERQRGNFPDRFSGHQFPNYSSELNVNALLLGDSALYLCASSLEDRAPLDYGYTFGSGTRLTVV.

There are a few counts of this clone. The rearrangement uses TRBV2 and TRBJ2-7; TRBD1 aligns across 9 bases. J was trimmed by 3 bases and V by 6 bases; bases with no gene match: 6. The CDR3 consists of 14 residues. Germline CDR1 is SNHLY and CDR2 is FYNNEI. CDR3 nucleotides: TGTGCCAGCAGGACAGGGACAGGGAACTACGAGCAGTACTTC. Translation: CASRTGTGNYEQYF.

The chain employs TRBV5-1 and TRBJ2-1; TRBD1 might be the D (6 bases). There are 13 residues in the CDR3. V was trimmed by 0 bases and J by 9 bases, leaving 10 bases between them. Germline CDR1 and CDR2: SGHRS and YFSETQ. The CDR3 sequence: CASSLDREGEQFF. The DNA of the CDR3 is TGCGCCAGCAGCTTGGACAGGGAAGGTGAGCAGTTCTTC.

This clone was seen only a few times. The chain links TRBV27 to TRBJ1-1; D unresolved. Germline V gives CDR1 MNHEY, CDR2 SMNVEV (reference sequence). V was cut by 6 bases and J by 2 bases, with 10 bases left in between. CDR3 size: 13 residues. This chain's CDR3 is CASRLSRNTEAFF. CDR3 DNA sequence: TGTGCCAGCAGGTTAAGTAGAAACACTGAAGCTTTCTTT.

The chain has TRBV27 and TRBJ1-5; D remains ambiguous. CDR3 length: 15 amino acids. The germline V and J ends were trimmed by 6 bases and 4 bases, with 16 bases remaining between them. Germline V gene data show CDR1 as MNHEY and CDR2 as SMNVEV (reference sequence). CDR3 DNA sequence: TGTGCCAGCAGCCGCACCCGGGGTCTAAATCAGCCCCAGCATTTT. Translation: CASSRTRGLNQPQHF.

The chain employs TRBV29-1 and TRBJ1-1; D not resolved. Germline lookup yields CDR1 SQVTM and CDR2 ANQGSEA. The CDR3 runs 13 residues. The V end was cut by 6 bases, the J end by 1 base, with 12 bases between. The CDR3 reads CSVRPYRNTEAFF. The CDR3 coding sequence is TGCAGCGTCCGTCCTTACAGGAACACTGAAGCTTTCTTT.

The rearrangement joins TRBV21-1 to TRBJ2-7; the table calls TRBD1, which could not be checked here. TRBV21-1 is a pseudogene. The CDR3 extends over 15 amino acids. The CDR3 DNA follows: TGTGCCAGCACTACCGACAGGGCCAAGCCTTCCGAGCAGTACTTC. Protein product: CASTTDRAKPSEQYF.

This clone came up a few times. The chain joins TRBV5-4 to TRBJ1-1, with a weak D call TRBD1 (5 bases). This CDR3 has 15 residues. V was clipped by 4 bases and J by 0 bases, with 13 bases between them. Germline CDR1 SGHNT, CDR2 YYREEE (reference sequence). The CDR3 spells CASSNPGRVNTEAFF. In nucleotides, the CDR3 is TGTGCCAGCAGCAATCCGGGACGGGTGAACACTGAAGCTTTCTTT. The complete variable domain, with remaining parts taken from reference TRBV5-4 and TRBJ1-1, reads ETGVTQSPTHLIKTRGQQVTLRCSSQSGHNTVSWYQQALGQGPQFIFQYYREEENGRGNFPPRFSGLQFPNYSSELNVNALELDDSALYLCASSNPGRVNTEAFFGQGTRLTVV.

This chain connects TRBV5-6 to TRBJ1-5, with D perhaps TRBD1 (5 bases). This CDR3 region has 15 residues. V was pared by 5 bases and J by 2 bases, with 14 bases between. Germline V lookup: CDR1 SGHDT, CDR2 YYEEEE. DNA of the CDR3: TGTGCCAGCAGTTCTTATGACAGAGGCAATCAGCCCCAGCATTTT. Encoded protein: CASSSYDRGNQPQHF.

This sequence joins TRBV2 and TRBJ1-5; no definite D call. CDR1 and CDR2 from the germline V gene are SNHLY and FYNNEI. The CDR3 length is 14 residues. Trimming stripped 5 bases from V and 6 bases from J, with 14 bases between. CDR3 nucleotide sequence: TGTGCCAGCAGTTCCAGGAAGTGGGGTCAGCCCCAGCATTTT. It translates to CASSSRKWGQPQHF.

Here the CDR3 DNA reads TGTGCCTGGAGTACAGGGGGCAAGGATGAAAAACTGTTTTTT. Its protein product is CAWSTGGKDEKLFF. The chain has TRBV30 and TRBJ1-4; 9 bases align to TRBD1. The V and J ends lost 2 bases and 6 bases, in that order; junction bases with no gene match: 4. Germline CDR1 and CDR2: GTSNPN and SVGIG (reference sequence). CDR3 length equals 14 residues.

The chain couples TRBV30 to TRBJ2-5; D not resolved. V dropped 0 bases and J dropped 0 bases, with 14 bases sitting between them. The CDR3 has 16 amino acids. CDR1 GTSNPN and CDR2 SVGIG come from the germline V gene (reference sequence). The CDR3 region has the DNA TGTGCCTGGAGTGTAGATCCTTATAGGTACCAAGAGACCCAGTACTTC. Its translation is CAWSVDPYRYQETQYF.

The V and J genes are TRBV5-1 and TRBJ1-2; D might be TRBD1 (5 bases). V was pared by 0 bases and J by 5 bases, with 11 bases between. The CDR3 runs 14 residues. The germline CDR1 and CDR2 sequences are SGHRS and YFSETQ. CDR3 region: CASSLEGVEYGYTF. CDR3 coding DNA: TGCGCCAGCAGCTTGGAAGGGGTTGAGTATGGCTACACCTTC.

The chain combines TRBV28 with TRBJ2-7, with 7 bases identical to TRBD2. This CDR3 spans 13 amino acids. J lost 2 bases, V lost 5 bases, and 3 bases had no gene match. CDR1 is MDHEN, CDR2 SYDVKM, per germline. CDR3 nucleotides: TGTGCCAGCAGTAGCGGGGATACCTACGAGCAGTACTTC. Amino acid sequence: CASSSGDTYEQYF.

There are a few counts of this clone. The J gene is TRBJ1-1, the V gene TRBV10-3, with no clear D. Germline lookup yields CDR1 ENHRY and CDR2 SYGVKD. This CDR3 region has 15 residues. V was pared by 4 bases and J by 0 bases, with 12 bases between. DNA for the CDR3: TGTGCCATCAGTGTAGAGGAGCAGGTGAACACTGAAGCTTTCTTT. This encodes CAISVEEQVNTEAFF.

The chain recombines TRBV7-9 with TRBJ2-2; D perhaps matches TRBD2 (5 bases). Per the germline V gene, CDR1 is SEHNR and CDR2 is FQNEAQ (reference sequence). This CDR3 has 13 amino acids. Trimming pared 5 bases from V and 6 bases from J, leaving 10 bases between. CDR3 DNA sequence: TGTGCCAGCAGCCCTCGAGGGCCCGGGGAGCTGTTTTTT. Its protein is CASSPRGPGELFF.

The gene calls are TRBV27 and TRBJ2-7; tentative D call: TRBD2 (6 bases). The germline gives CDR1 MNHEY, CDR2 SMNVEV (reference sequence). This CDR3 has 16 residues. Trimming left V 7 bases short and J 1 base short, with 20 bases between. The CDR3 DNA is TGTGCCAGCACTACTGGGGCCGGGACTGGTTCCTACGAGCAGTACTTC. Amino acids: CASTTGAGTGSYEQYF.

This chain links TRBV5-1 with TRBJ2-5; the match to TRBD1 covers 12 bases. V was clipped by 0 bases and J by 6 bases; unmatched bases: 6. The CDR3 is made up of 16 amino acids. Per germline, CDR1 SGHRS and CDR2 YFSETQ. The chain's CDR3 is CASSLAGTGGGKTQYF. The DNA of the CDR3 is TGCGCCAGCAGCTTGGCCGGGACAGGGGGCGGGAAGACCCAGTACTTC.

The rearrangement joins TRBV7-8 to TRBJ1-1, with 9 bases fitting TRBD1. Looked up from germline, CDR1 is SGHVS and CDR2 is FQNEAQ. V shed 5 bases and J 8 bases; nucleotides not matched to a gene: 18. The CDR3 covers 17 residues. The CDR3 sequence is CASSTPDRGIWAQEAFF. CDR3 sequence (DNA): TGTGCCAGCAGCACCCCGGACAGGGGAATTTGGGCCCAGGAAGCTTTCTTT.

CDR3 nucleotide sequence: TGCGCCAGCAGCTTGGAGGCCATGAATTCACCCCTCCACTTT. Translating gives CASSLEAMNSPLHF. The chain has TRBV5-1 and TRBJ1-6; D is ambiguous. Germline assignment: CDR1 SGHRS and CDR2 YFSETQ. The ends were cut back, 0 bases at V and 7 bases at J, with 8 bases in the middle. The CDR3 covers 14 residues.